This T cell receptor (beta chain) came from a study of control samples from healthy donors and cancer patients. The CDR3 loop spans 15 amino acids. Germline V lookup: CDR1 KGHSH, CDR2 LQKENI. V was pared by 5 bases and J by 5 bases, with 9 bases of the junction left unmatched. Produced via immunoSEQ multiplex PCR; TCRdb's table is partial and in-frame only. Among about 130,000 clones listed, around 92% were seen once. Source material: PBMCs. The V call is TRBV18, the J call TRBJ2-5, with TRBD2 identical over 9 bases. The clonotype comes from a man older than 75 with head and neck cancer. The CDR3 reads CASSSTGGGAETQYF. In DNA form, the CDR3 reads TGTGCCAGCTCATCGACGGGCGGGGGGGCGGAGACCCAGTACTTC.